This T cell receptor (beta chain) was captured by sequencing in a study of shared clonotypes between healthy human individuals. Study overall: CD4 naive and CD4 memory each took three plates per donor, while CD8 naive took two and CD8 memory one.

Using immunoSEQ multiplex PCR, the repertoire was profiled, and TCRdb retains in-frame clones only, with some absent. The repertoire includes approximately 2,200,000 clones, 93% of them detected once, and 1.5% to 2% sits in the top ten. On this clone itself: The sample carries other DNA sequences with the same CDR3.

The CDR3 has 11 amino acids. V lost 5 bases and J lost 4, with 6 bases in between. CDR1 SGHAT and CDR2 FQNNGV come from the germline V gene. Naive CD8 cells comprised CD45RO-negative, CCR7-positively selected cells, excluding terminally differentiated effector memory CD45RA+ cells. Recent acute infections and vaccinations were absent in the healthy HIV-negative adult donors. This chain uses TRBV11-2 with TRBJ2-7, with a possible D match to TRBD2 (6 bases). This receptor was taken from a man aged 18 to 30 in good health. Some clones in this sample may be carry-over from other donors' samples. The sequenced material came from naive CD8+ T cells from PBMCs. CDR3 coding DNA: TGTGCCAGCAGCCGGGGGTACGAGCAGTACTTC. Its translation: CASSRGYEQYF.